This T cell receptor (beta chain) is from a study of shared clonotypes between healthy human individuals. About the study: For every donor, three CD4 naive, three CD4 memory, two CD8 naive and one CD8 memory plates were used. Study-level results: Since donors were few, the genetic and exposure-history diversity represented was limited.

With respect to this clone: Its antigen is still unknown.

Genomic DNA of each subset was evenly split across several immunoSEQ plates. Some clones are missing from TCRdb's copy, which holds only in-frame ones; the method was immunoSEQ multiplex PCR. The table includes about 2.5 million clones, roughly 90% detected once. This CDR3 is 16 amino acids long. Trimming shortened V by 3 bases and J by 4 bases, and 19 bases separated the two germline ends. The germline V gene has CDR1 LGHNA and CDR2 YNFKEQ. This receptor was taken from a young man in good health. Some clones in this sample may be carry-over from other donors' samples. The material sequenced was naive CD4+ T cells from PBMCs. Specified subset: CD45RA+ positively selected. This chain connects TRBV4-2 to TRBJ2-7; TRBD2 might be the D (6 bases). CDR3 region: CASSQTSGVLMYEQYF. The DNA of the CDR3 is TGTGCCAGCAGCCAGACCTCGGGAGTTCTTATGTACGAGCAGTACTTC.